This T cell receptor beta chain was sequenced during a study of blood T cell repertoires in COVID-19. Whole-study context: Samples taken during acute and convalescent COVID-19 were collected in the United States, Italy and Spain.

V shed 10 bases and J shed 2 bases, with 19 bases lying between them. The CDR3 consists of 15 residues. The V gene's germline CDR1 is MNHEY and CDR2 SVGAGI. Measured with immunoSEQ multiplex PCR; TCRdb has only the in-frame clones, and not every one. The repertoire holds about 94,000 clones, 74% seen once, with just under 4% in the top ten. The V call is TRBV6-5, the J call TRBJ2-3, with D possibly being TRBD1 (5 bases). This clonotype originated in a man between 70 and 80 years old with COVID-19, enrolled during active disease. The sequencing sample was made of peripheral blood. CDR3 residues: CATRGIDRNTDTQYF. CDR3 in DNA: TGTGCCACAAGGGGTATAGACCGGAACACAGATACGCAGTATTTT.